These T cell receptor beta chains were read from a single sample in a study of CD8 T cells in Susac syndrome. In TCRdb, the immunoSEQ multiplex PCR reads were re-called with MiXCR into one record per CDR3 protein. The sample lists over 95,000 distinct CDR3 sequences; roughly 90% were seen once. The sequencing input was CD8+ T cells from PBMCs. These receptors came from a human donor in good health. The CDR3 runs from the conserved cysteine through the conserved F or W. A D gene is named only where the DNA matches it firmly. Some rows mark clone size as missing; the rest say once, few, many or name a class of expanded clone.

clone size	D gene	J gene	V gene	CDR3 DNA	CDR3 protein
-	-	TRBJ1-1	TRBV9	TGTGCCAGCAGCGTAGGACAGGCCATGCGTGAAGCTTTCTTT	CASSVGQAMREAFF
-	-	TRBJ2-7	TRBV28	TGTGCCAGCAGTACTAGTGACTACGAGCAGTACTTC	CASSTSDYEQYF
-	TRBD1	TRBJ1-4	TRBV5-1	TGCGCCAGCAGCTACGGGACAGGGGATGAAAAACTGTTTTTT	CASSYGTGDEKLFF
-	-	TRBJ1-2	TRBV15	TGTGCCACCAGCAGAGGCGACGGGGGCTACACCTTC	CATSRGDGGYTF
-	-	TRBJ2-3	TRBV5-1	TGCGCCAGCAGCTGGGGCAGAGGCTACACAGATACGCAGTATTTT	CASSWGRGYTDTQYF
-	-	TRBJ1-1	TRBV5-1	TGCGCCAGCAGCTCGGCCGGGGGGAACACTGAAGCTTTCTTT	CASSSAGGNTEAFF
-	-	TRBJ2-7	TRBV11-2	TGTGCCAGCAGCTTAAGTAGGGGGTCTGGCAGTAGCTCCTACGAGCAGTACTTC	CASSLSRGSGSSSYEQYF
-	-	TRBJ2-5	TRBV3-1	TGTGCCAGCAGCCAAGAAGAAGGGAGAAGGACCCAGTACTTC	CASSQEEGRRTQYF
-	TRBD1	TRBJ2-3	TRBV5-6	TGTGCCTCACAACAGGGGATCACAGATACGCAGTATTTT	CASQQGITDTQYF
-	-	TRBJ2-2	TRBV23-1	TGCGCCAGCAGTCCGTACGACCTACAGGGAACCCCGGAGGAGCTGTTTTTT	CASSPYDLQGTPEELFF
few	-	TRBJ1-5	TRBV12-3/TRBV12-4	TGTGCCAGCAGTGAAGGACAGATCAATCAGCCCCAGCATTTT	CASSEGQINQPQHF
-	-	TRBJ2-5	TRBV3-1	TGTGCCAGCAGCCAAGCCATTCCGACGTACCAAGAGACCCAGTACTTC	CASSQAIPTYQETQYF
-	-	TRBJ2-5	TRBV12-3/TRBV12-4	TGTGCCAGCACTCCGGGACTCGGGTCGGCCCAGTACTTC	CASTPGLGSAQYF
-	TRBD2	TRBJ2-1	TRBV12-3/TRBV12-4	TGTGCCAGCAGGGCTAGCGGGGGGACCAAGGGGTTCTTC	CASRASGGTKGFF
-	-	TRBJ1-2	TRBV7-9	TGTGCCAGCAGCCCTCCTCCCGTGTATGGCTACACCTTC	CASSPPPVYGYTF
-	-	TRBJ2-6	TRBV6-5	TGTGCCAGCACCCCCAAATACTCTGGGGCCAACGTCCTGACTTTC	CASTPKYSGANVLTF
-	TRBD2	TRBJ2-1	TRBV5-1	TGCGCCAGCAGCTGGGATGTGATAGGGACTAGCGGGGGCCACTCCTACAATGAGCAGTTCTTC	CASSWDVIGTSGGHSYNEQFF
-	-	TRBJ2-2	TRBV27	TGTGCCAGCAGTTTACGCGGCCTGGGGACCGGGGAGCTGTTTTTT	CASSLRGLGTGELFF
-	-	TRBJ2-4	TRBV25-1	TGTGCCAGCAGTGTTCTACAGGACGTCAAAAACATTCAGTACTTC	CASSVLQDVKNIQYF
once	-	TRBJ2-2	TRBV4-1	TGCGCCAGCTCACCACGCGGGGGCCTAAAGGACACCGGGGAGCTGTTTTTT	CASSPRGGLKDTGELFF
-	-	TRBJ1-1	TRBV7-2	TGTGCCAGCAGCTTAGAGGCATTGAACACTGAAGCTTTCTTT	CASSLEALNTEAFF
once	-	TRBJ1-5	TRBV6-1	TGTGCCAGCAGGGGGGACACTAGCAATCAGCCCCAGCATTTT	CASRGDTSNQPQHF
-	TRBD1	TRBJ2-7	TRBV4-2	TGTGCCAGCAGCCCCAGAACCGGGACAGGGTCCTACGAGCAGTACTTC	CASSPRTGTGSYEQYF
-	-	TRBJ1-1	TRBV3-1	TGTGCCAGCAGCCCACCCCGCGGGACGTTAGAAGCTTTCTTT	CASSPPRGTLEAFF
-	TRBD2	TRBJ2-7	TRBV7-3	TGTGCCAGCAGCCTCCGACGGGGGGGTTCTGGCGAGCAGTACTTC	CASSLRRGGSGEQYF
-	-	TRBJ2-7	TRBV21-1	TGTGCCAGCAGCACTCAGACCGGCCCTGGGCTCTACGAGCAGTACTTC	CASSTQTGPGLYEQYF
-	TRBD2	TRBJ2-3	TRBV2	TGTGCCTCGACTAGCGGGGGGGCCTTCGCAGATACGCAGTATTTT	CASTSGGAFADTQYF
once	-	TRBJ1-2	TRBV29-1	TGCAGCGTTGATGATCCCCGGACTCAAGACCGCTATGGCTACGCCTTC	CSVDDPRTQDRYGYAF
-	-	TRBJ1-1	TRBV12-3/TRBV12-4	TGTGCCAGCAGTTTAGGGGAGGGGGGCGTGAGGACTGAAGCTTTCTTT	CASSLGEGGVRTEAFF
-	TRBD1	TRBJ1-2	TRBV6-2/TRBV6-3	TGTGCCAGCAGTTACTACCGGGACAGGATCTATGGCTACACCTTC	CASSYYRDRIYGYTF
-	-	TRBJ1-1	TRBV12-3/TRBV12-4	TGTGCCAGCAGTTTAGAAGGGTTTACTGAAGCTTTCTTT	CASSLEGFTEAFF